This T cell receptor beta chain is drawn from a study of post-analysis software for immune sequencing data. In the study overall: Disease trajectories encompassed relapsing-remitting, secondary progressive and progressive-relapsing multiple sclerosis.

Study-wide results and limits: Batch-mates among the samples co-clustered strongly by F measure. Among a few TRBV segments more frequent in patients than controls were TRBV5-6, TRBV5-1 and TRBV20-1. Patients with multiple sclerosis recorded significantly lower normalized Chao1 diversity than controls, the study found.

cDNA libraries for TCR beta contained unique molecular identifiers. Starting from around 0.96 to 9.9 million T cells, the study yielded about 500,000 cDNA molecules. TCRdb itself ran the PCR reads through MiXCR, one entry per CDR3 protein. The table shows about 540,000 distinct CDR3 sequences, with 34% occurring only once. There are 15 residues in the CDR3. From germline, CDR1 is MNHNY and CDR2 SVGAGI (reference sequence). V lost 0 bases, J lost 3 bases, and 11 bases lay in between. Concerning this clonotype itself: The antigen remains undetermined.

The sample was blood. This TCR came from a girl aged 2-17 years with multiple sclerosis. V gene TRBV6-6 combines with J gene TRBJ1-1; no clear D. The CDR3 DNA follows: TGTGCCAGCAGTTACTCACAACCAGCGGACACTGAAGCTTTCTTT. Protein: CASSYSQPADTEAFF.